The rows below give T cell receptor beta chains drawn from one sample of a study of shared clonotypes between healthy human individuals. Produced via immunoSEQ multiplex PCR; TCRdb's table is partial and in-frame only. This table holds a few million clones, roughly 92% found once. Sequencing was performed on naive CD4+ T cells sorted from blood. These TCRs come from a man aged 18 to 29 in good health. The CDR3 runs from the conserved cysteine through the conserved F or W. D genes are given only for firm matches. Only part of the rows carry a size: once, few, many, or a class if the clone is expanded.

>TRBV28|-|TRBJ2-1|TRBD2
TGTGCCAGCAGCACACTAGCGGGGGTTTACAATGAGCAGTTCTTC
CASSTLAGVYNEQFF
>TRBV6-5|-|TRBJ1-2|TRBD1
TGTGCCAGCAGTTACTCTGGGGGACAGGGTTATGGCTACACCTTC
CASSYSGGQGYGYTF
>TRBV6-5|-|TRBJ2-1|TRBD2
TGTGCCAGCAGTAGAGCGGGGGTGGGCTACAATGAGCAGTTCTTC
CASSRAGVGYNEQFF
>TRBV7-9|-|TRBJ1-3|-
TGTGCCAGCAGCCCCGGTCAATGGAACACCATATATTTT
CASSPGQWNTIYF
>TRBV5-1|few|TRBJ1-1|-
TGCGCCAGCAGCTTGGATCGGGCAGGGAGTACTGAAGCTTTCTTT
CASSLDRAGSTEAFF
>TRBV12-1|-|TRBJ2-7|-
TGTGCCAGCAGCTTAAGGGAGCAGTACTTC
CASSLREQYF
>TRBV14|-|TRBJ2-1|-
TGTGCCAGCAGCCAAGACTTCGGTCGGGGCAATGAGCAGTTCTTC
CASSQDFGRGNEQFF
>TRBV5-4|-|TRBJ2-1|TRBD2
TGTGCCAGCAGGCCCGGGACTAGCGGGGGATACGATAATGAGCAGTTCTTC
CASRPGTSGGYDNEQFF
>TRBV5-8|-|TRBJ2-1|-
TGTGCCAGCAGCCCTGGTGATGGCTCCTACAATGAGCAGTTCTTC
CASSPGDGSYNEQFF
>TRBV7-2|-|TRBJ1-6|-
TGTGCCAGCAGCTTAGGCGGGACGGGGAATTCACCCCTCCACTTT
CASSLGGTGNSPLHF
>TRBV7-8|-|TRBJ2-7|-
TGTGCCAGCAGCTTAGGTTATCGACAGGCCCCCTACGAGCAGTACTTC
CASSLGYRQAPYEQYF
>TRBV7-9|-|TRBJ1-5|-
TGTGCCAGCAGCGAACTCGGGGCAGTGACGGCTCAGCCCCAGCATTTT
CASSELGAVTAQPQHF
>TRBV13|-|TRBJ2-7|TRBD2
TGTGCCAGCAGCCAGCGGCCTAGCGGGGGCTACGAGCAGTACTTC
CASSQRPSGGYEQYF
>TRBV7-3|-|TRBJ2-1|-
TGTGCCAGCAGCCGAAGATTACTTGAGGGGCCGAGCTCCTACAATGAGCAGTTCTTC
CASSRRLLEGPSSYNEQFF
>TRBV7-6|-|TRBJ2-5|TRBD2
TGTGCCAGCAGTCCCCTTCCGGGAGGAGGACAAGAGACCCAGTACTTC
CASSPLPGGGQETQYF
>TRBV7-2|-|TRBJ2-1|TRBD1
TGTGCCAGCAGCTCCGAGGGGGACAGGGGGTTGCAGTTCTTC
CASSSEGDRGLQFF
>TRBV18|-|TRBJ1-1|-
TGTGCCAGCTCACCGCCCTCCCGGTTGAACACTGAAGCTTTCTTT
CASSPPSRLNTEAFF
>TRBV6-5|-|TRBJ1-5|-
TGTGCCAGCGGCTGGACTATAGGGAATCAGCCCCAGCATTTT
CASGWTIGNQPQHF
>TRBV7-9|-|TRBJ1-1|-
TGTGCCAGCAGCTCCGGGGCCGGGAACACTGAAGCTTTCTTT
CASSSGAGNTEAFF
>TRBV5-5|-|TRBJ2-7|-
TGTGCCAGCAGCTTACCCTGGACAGCGACCTACGAGCAGTACTTC
CASSLPWTATYEQYF
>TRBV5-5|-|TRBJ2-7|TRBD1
TGTGCCAGCAGCGGGACAGGGGGCTTCCCCTACGAGCAGTACTTC
CASSGTGGFPYEQYF